These 29 T cell receptor beta chains were sequenced from one sample in a study of blood T cell repertoires in COVID-19. Clones were read by immunoSEQ multiplex PCR, and TCRdb kept only the in-frame ones, dropping some. The data hold 130,000 to 150,000 clones, with approximately 80% observed a single time. Sequenced: peripheral blood. The receptors stem from a man in his sixties with active or convalescent COVID-19.

The V call is TRBV5-1, the J call TRBJ2-7; 14 nucleotides align to TRBD2. This CDR3 is built from 17 residues. Per germline, CDR1 SGHRS and CDR2 YFSETQ. J was trimmed by 2 bases and V by 4 bases; bases with no gene match: 8. The CDR3 nucleotides are TGCGCCAGCAGCCCGGGACTAGCGGGAGAAAGAACCTACGAGCAGTACTTC. Its translation is CASSPGLAGERTYEQYF. Drawing the rest from reference TRBV5-1 and TRBJ2-7, the complete variable domain is KAGVTQTPRYLIKTRGQQVTLSCSPISGHRSVSWYQQTPGQGLQFLFEYFSETQRNKGNFPGRFSGRQFSNSRSEMNVSTLELGDSALYLCASSPGLAGERTYEQYFGPGTRLTVT.

V usage is TRBV5-1 and J usage is TRBJ2-2; 7 nucleotides align to TRBD2. Per germline, CDR1 SGHRS and CDR2 YFSETQ. This CDR3 comprises 14 residues. V shed 8 bases and J 0 bases; nucleotides not matched to a gene: 4. The CDR3 DNA reads as TGCGCCAGTCAGACTAGCACGAACACCGGGGAGCTGTTTTTT. It codes for CASQTSTNTGELFF.

This chain joins TRBV28 and TRBJ1-2; D is perhaps TRBD1 (6 bases). This CDR3 has 21 amino acids. In germline, CDR1 is MDHEN, CDR2 SYDVKM. V lost 6 bases and J lost 5, with 37 bases in between. For the CDR3, the DNA is TGTGCCAGCAGCCCGGACAGCTTATGGAGCTTTTTGCTTTTTGAGAGGTATGGCTACACCTTC. This encodes CASSPDSLWSFLLFERYGYTF.

The J gene is TRBJ2-7, the V gene TRBV18, with a possible D match to TRBD2 (6 bases). The CDR3 loop spans 13 amino acids. Germline-derived CDR1 and CDR2 are KGHSH and LQKENI. Trimming stripped 3 bases from V and 6 bases from J, with 12 bases between. The CDR3 reads CASSPVGGGEQYF. In DNA, the CDR3 is TGTGCCAGCTCACCCGTCGGGGGTGGCGAGCAGTACTTC.

The gene calls are TRBV18 and TRBJ2-5; 8 bases map to TRBD1. The V gene end was trimmed by 8 bases and the J gene end by 4 bases; junction bases not matched to a gene: 6. The CDR3 spans 13 residues. Per germline, CDR1 KGHSH and CDR2 LQKENI. The CDR3, as DNA: TGTGCCAGCCGCAGGGGGCCGGGAGAGACCCAGTACTTC. It encodes CASRRGPGETQYF.

This chain joins TRBV28 and TRBJ2-1, with 9 bases identical to TRBD2. Losses at the gene ends were 5 bases for V and 3 bases for J; bases not matched to a gene: 2. CDR1 MDHEN and CDR2 SYDVKM come from the germline V gene. This CDR3 is built from 14 residues. The CDR3 loop reads CASSLAGYYNEQFF. For the CDR3, the DNA is TGTGCCAGCAGTCTAGCGGGATACTACAATGAGCAGTTCTTC.

The chain combines TRBV9 with TRBJ1-6, with 8 bases aligning to TRBD1. The germline gives CDR1 SGDLS, CDR2 YYNGEE. The CDR3 contains 15 residues. Germline trimming cut 0 bases from V and 7 bases from J; bases unmatched to any gene: 3. The DNA for the CDR3 is TGTGCCAGCAGCGTAGCTCAGGGGGCGAATTCACCCCTCCACTTT. Amino acid sequence: CASSVAQGANSPLHF.

The chain links TRBV5-1 to TRBJ2-3; 7 bases agree with TRBD2. This CDR3 is built from 17 residues. The V gene's germline CDR1 is SGHRS and CDR2 YFSETQ. V trimming: 4 bases; J trimming: 3 bases; junction bases outside the gene matches: 14. The DNA of the CDR3 is TGCGCCAGCAGCCCATCCAGATTGGGGAGGGAGACAGATACGCAGTATTTT. Protein: CASSPSRLGRETDTQYF.

This clone was observed a few times. The chain employs TRBV15 and TRBJ2-7, with D uncertain. The V gene's germline CDR1 is LNHNV and CDR2 YYDKDF (reference sequence). The V and J ends lost 0 bases and 0 bases respectively, with 15 bases between them. The CDR3 sequence is 17 residues long. This chain's CDR3 is CATSRDLGLARSYEQYF. Here the CDR3 DNA reads TGTGCCACCAGCAGAGATTTAGGATTAGCTCGCTCCTACGAGCAGTACTTC.

V gene TRBV7-2 combines with J gene TRBJ1-1; no clear D gene. The length of the CDR3 is 14 residues. Trimming pared 0 bases from V and 4 bases from J, leaving 9 bases between. Germline V gene sequence: CDR1 SGHTA, CDR2 FQGNSA. The DNA for the CDR3 is TGTGCCAGCAGCTTAGCGTCGAGCGCCACTGAAGCTTTCTTT. Its protein is CASSLASSATEAFF.

This clone has a handful of counts. The rearrangement joins TRBV5-1 to TRBJ2-5; tentative D call: TRBD2 (6 bases). The CDR3 has 15 residues. The germline CDR1 and CDR2 sequences are SGHRS and YFSETQ. Trimming pared 2 bases from V and 0 bases from J, leaving 11 bases between. This CDR3 is CASSFGGGDQETQYF. The CDR3 DNA follows: TGCGCCAGCAGCTTCGGGGGAGGAGACCAAGAGACCCAGTACTTC.

The chain combines TRBV2 with TRBJ2-2; TRBD2 matches at 10 bases. Germline V gives CDR1 SNHLY, CDR2 FYNNEI. V trimming: 7 bases; J trimming: 0 bases; junction bases outside the gene matches: 5. The length of the CDR3 is 16 residues. CDR3 sequence reads: CASNGLAATNTGELFF. The CDR3 coding sequence is TGTGCCAGCAATGGACTAGCGGCTACGAACACCGGGGAGCTGTTTTTT.

The chain has TRBV6-2 or TRBV6-3 and TRBJ2-1; D is ambiguous. Germline-derived CDR1 and CDR2 are MNHEY and SVGEGT. V dropped 5 bases and J dropped 3 bases, with 8 bases sitting between them. This CDR3 spans 13 amino acids. The CDR3 DNA is TGTGCCAGCAGTACTCATCGCTACAATGAGCAGTTCTTC. Its translation is CASSTHRYNEQFF.

The gene calls are TRBV19 and TRBJ1-2; D is uncertain. CDR1 LNHDA and CDR2 SQIVND come from the germline V gene (reference sequence). V was clipped by 3 bases and J by 4 bases, with 18 bases between them. This CDR3 region has 16 residues. CDR3: CASSMAGFLDIYGYTF. The DNA of the CDR3 is TGTGCCAGTAGTATGGCGGGATTTCTGGATATCTATGGCTACACCTTC.

This chain connects TRBV10-3 to TRBJ1-5; D gene ambiguous. This CDR3 spans 15 amino acids. The V and J ends lost 3 bases and 1 base respectively, with 10 bases between them. Germline V gene lookup returns CDR1 ENHRY and CDR2 SYGVKD. The CDR3 reads CAISEGIGSNQPQHF. In nucleotides, the CDR3 is TGTGCCATCAGTGAAGGCATCGGGAGCAATCAGCCCCAGCATTTT.

This chain's CDR3 is CATSPPGLAEPTDTQYF. CDR3 DNA: TGTGCCACCAGCCCTCCGGGGCTAGCGGAACCCACAGATACGCAGTATTTT. This sequence joins TRBV15 and TRBJ2-3; 7 bases line up with TRBD2. Trimming at V came to 5 bases and at J to 2 bases, leaving 13 bases not matched to a gene. The germline CDR1 and CDR2 sequences are LNHNV and YYDKDF (reference sequence). This CDR3 is 17 amino acids long.

This clone was seen a handful of times. The chain is built from TRBV6-5 and TRBJ2-7; possible D gene TRBD1, 6 bases. The germline gives CDR1 MNHEY, CDR2 SVGAGI. The CDR3 is 14 residues long. Deletions cut 4 bases from V and 2 bases from J, with 12 bases between. CDR3 coding DNA: TGTGCCAGCAGTTCAAGGGGGAAGCCCTACGAGCAGTACTTC. Protein sequence: CASSSRGKPYEQYF.

The chain links TRBV19 to TRBJ1-1; D unresolved. The CDR3 is made up of 12 amino acids. Germline V gene data show CDR1 as LNHDA and CDR2 as SQIVND (reference sequence). V was trimmed by 8 bases and J by 2 bases, leaving 9 bases between them. The CDR3 bases are TGTGCCAGTTACGACATAAACACTGAAGCTTTCTTT. Translation: CASYDINTEAFF.

This chain links TRBV12-3 or TRBV12-4 with TRBJ1-1; D gene unclear. V was clipped by 6 bases and J by 2 bases, with 10 bases between them. CDR3 length equals 13 residues. CDR3 in amino acids: CASSFQANTEAFF. In nucleotides, the CDR3 is TGTGCCAGCAGCTTCCAGGCCAACACTGAAGCTTTCTTT.

This clone has only a few counts. The chain joins TRBV5-4 to TRBJ2-4, with a weak D call TRBD1 (6 bases). The V end lost 5 bases, the J end lost 8 bases, and 17 bases lay between the germline ends. Per the germline V gene, CDR1 is SGHNT and CDR2 is YYREEE (reference sequence). The CDR3 has 14 amino acids. The CDR3: CASSFTGQPDIQYF. DNA for the CDR3: TGTGCCAGCAGTTTTACCGGACAGCCTGACATTCAGTACTTC.

This chain joins TRBV28 and TRBJ1-5; the D is unclear. CDR3 length: 16 amino acids. Trimming cost V 5 bases and J 9 bases, with 23 bases left between them. Germline V gives CDR1 MDHEN, CDR2 SYDVKM. Written as DNA, the CDR3 is TGTGCCAGCAGTCTCCCCCGGGGTTCCCGGAAATCGCCCCAGCATTTT. The encoded protein is CASSLPRGSRKSPQHF.

The rearrangement links TRBV28 to TRBJ1-1, with D possibly TRBD1 on 5 matching bases. This CDR3 comprises 14 residues. The V gene's germline CDR1 is MDHEN and CDR2 SYDVKM. V dropped 2 bases and J dropped 2 bases, with 9 bases sitting between them. As DNA, the CDR3 is TGTGCCAGCAGTTTAGTTCAGGGCAACACTGAAGCTTTCTTT. This gives the protein CASSLVQGNTEAFF.

V and J are TRBV13 and TRBJ2-7; TRBD2 aligns across 12 bases. With V trimmed by 0 bases and J by 7 bases, 4 bases remained unmatched. Germline CDR1 PRHDT, CDR2 FYEKMQ (reference sequence). This CDR3 spans 15 amino acids. As DNA, the CDR3 is TGTGCCAGCAGCTTAGGACTAGCGGGAGGAGGTGAGCAGTACTTC. Residues: CASSLGLAGGGEQYF. Combining the CDR3 with reference TRBV13 and TRBJ2-7 gives the whole variable domain AAGVIQSPRHLIKEKRETATLKCYPIPRHDTVYWYQQGPGQDPQFLISFYEKMQSDKGSIPDRFSAQQFSDYHSELNMSSLELGDSALYFCASSLGLAGGGEQYFGPGTRLTVT.

The genes are TRBV6-1 and TRBJ1-5, with 8 bases lining up with TRBD1. This CDR3 has 13 residues. V lost 3 bases and J lost 5; bases outside the gene matches: 0. CDR1 is MNHNS and CDR2 is SASEGT in the germline V gene. The CDR3 spells CASSDRGHQPQHF. Here the CDR3 DNA reads TGTGCCAGCAGTGACAGGGGGCATCAGCCCCAGCATTTT.

V is TRBV6-4 and J is TRBJ2-1; D unclear. The CDR3 spans 14 residues. Germline V gives CDR1 MRHNA, CDR2 SNTAGT. V lost 5 bases and J lost 5, with 13 bases in between. The CDR3 protein is CASSLSPRDNEQFF. CDR3 DNA sequence: TGTGCCAGCAGTCTCTCTCCTAGAGACAATGAGCAGTTCTTC.

The rearrangement links TRBV7-6 to TRBJ2-1, with 7 bases aligning to TRBD2. This CDR3 has 14 amino acids. With V trimmed by 1 base and J by 6 bases, 3 bases remained unmatched. The germline V gene has CDR1 SGHVS and CDR2 FNYEAQ. In DNA, the CDR3 is TGTGCCAGCAGCTTAGGCGGGAGAGGCAATGAGCAGTTCTTC. It translates to CASSLGGRGNEQFF.

The J gene is TRBJ2-7, the V gene TRBV27; D may be TRBD1 (5 bases). The CDR3 contains 15 residues. Germline values: CDR1 MNHEY, CDR2 SMNVEV (reference sequence). V lost 5 bases, J lost 3 bases, and 17 bases lay in between. The CDR3 DNA sequence: TGTGCCAGCAGTACCGGCAGGGCCCCCCACTACGAGCAGTACTTC. Residues: CASSTGRAPHYEQYF.

The chain couples TRBV21-1 to TRBJ2-7; the table's D call TRBD1 went unverified against the DNA. TRBV21-1 is flagged as a pseudogene. This CDR3 is 12 amino acids long. The CDR3 DNA reads TGTGCCAGCAGTCCCAAGGGGTGCGAGCAGTACTTC. Translation: CASSPKGCEQYF.

The CDR3 DNA follows: TGTGCCAGCAGACCTCAGGGGGCGAGTGAGCAGTACTTC. Translating gives CASRPQGASEQYF. V is TRBV3-1 (or the pseudogene TRBV3-2) and J is TRBJ2-7; TRBD1 matches at 8 bases. The CDR3 is made up of 13 amino acids. Trimming took 6 bases from V and 7 from J; bases not matched to a gene: 8. Germline loops: CDR1 LGHDT, CDR2 YNNKEL (reference sequence).